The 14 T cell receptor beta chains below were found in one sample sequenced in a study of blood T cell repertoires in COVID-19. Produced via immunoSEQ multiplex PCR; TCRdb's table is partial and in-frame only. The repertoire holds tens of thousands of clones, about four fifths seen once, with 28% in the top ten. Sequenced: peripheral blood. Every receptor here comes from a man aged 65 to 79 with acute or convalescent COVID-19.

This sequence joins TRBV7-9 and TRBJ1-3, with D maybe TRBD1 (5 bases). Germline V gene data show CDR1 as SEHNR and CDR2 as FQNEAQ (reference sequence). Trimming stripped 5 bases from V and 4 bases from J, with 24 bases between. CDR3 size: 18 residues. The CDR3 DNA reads TGTGCCAGCAGCCTGGGGGGGAGTAGGCTCCTTGGCGGAAACACCATATATTTT. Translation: CASSLGGSRLLGGNTIYF.

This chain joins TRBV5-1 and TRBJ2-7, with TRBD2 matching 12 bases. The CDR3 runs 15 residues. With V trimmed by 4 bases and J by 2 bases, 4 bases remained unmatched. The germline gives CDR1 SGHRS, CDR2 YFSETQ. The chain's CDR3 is CASSPGLAGTYEQYF. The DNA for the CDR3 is TGCGCCAGCAGCCCCGGACTAGCGGGGACCTACGAGCAGTACTTC.

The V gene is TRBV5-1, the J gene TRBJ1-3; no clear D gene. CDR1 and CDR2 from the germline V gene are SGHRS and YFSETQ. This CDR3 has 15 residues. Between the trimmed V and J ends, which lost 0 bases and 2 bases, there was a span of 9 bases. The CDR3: CASSLAPRPGNTIYF. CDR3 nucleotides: TGCGCCAGCAGCTTGGCCCCGCGCCCTGGAAACACCATATATTTT.

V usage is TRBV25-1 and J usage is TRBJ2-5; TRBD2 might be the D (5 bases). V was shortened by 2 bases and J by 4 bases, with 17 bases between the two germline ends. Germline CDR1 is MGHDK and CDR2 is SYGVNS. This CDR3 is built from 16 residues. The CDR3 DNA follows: TGTGCCAGCAGTGAAGCGGGTACCCCCCAAACAGAGACCCAGTACTTC. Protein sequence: CASSEAGTPQTETQYF.

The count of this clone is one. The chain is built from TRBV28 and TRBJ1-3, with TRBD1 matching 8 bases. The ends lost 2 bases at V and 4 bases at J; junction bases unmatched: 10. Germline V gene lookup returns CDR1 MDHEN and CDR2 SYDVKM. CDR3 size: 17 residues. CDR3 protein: CASSLTGAGGRGNTIYF. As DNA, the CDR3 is TGTGCCAGCAGTTTAACGGGAGCAGGGGGCAGGGGAAACACCATATATTTT.

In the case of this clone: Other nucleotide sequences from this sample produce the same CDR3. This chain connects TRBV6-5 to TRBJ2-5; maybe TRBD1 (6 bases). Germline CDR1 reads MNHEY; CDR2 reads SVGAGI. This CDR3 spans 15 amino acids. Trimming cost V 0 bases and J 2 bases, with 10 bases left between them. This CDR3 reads CASSYSRTVQETQYF. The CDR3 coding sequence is TGTGCCAGCAGTTACTCTAGGACAGTGCAAGAGACCCAGTACTTC.

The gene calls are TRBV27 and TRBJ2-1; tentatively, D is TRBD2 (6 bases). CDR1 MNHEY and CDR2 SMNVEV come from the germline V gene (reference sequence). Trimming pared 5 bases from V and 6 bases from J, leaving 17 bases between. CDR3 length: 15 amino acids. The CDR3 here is CASSKWEEVRNEQFF. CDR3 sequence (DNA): TGTGCCAGCAGTAAATGGGAGGAGGTCCGCAATGAGCAGTTCTTC.

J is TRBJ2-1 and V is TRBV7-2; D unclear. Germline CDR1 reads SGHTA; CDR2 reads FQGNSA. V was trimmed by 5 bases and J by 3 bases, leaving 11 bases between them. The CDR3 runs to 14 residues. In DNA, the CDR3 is TGTGCCAGCAGCCCCACGGAGAGCTACAATGAGCAGTTCTTC. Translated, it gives CASSPTESYNEQFF.

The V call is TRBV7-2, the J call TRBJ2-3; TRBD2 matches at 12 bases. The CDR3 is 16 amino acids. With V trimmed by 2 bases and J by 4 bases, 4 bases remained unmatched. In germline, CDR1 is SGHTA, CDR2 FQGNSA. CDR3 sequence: CASSLRLAGAADTQYF. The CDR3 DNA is TGTGCCAGCAGCTTAAGACTAGCGGGAGCAGCAGATACGCAGTATTTT.

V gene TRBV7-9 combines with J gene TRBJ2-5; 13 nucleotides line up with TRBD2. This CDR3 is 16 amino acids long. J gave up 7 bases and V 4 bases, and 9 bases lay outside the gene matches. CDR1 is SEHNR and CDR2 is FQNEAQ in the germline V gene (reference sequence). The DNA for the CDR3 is TGTGCCAGCAGCTCCAGGACTAGCGGGGGCCTAAGGACCCAGTACTTC. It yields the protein CASSSRTSGGLRTQYF. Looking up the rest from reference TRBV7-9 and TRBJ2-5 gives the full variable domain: DTGVSQNPRHKITKRGQNVTFRCDPISEHNRLYWYRQTLGQGPEFLTYFQNEAQLEKSRLLSDRFSAERPKGSFSTLEIQRTEQGDSAMYLCASSSRTSGGLRTQYFGPGTRLLVL.

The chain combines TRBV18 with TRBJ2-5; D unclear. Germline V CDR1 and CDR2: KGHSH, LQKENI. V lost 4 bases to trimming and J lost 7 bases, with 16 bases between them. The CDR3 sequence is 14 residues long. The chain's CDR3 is CASSRDPPPGTQYF. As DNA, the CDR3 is TGTGCCAGCTCACGTGATCCCCCCCCGGGGACCCAGTACTTC.

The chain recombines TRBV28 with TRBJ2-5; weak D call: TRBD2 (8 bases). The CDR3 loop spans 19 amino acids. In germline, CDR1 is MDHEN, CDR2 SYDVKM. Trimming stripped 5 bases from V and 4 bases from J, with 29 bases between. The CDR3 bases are TGTGCCAGCAGTCCCCAAGGGGGCGGGGGGCGCCCAGGAGGAGAGACCCAGTACTTC. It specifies CASSPQGGGGRPGGETQYF.

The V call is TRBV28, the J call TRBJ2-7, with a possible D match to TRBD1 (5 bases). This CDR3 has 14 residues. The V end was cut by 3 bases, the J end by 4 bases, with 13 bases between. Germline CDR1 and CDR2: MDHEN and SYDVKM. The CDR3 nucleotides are TGTGCCAGCAGTTTGCAGGGAACACCTTACGAGCAGTACTTC. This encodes CASSLQGTPYEQYF.

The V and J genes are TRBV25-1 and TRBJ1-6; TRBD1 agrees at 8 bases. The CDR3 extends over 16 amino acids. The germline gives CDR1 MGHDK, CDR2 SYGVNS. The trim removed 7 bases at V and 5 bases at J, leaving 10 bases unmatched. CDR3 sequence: CASTGQGSRNNSPLHF. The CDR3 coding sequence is TGTGCCAGCACCGGACAGGGATCAAGGAATAATTCACCCCTCCACTTT.